Sequencing of this TCR beta chain was carried out in a study of response to subunit inactivated influenza vaccine listed by TCRdb under 2018. Regarding the research as a whole: Deep quantitative T cell receptor repertoire profiling was used in the study to track responses to a trivalent subunit inactivated influenza vaccine.

Libraries were constructed by RT-PCR. The sequencing machine was an Illumina HiSeq 2500. TCRdb trimmed public reads at Q25 via fastp, called clones via MiXCR and kept in-frame beta chains. Rows are combined by CDR3 protein, so each entry shows the most common genes and DNA. The sample records over 150,000 distinct CDR3 sequences, 14% of which are singletons. Together, the top ten hold approximately 24% of the sample. Overall study outcomes, separate from this receptor: It was suggested by the authors that each seasonal influenza vaccination may recruit only a limited number of new T cells.

Based on the germline V gene, the CDR1 and CDR2 sequences are MGHRA and YSYEKL. Counted from cysteine to phenylalanine, this CDR3 has 16 amino acids. Solely the CDR3 DNA is kept, with 48 bases framed from the first base. V and J lose 4 bases and 5 bases, and a span of 18 bases separates them. The table lists this clonotype with a few counts. The clone's antigen remains unknown. Per-base qualities were not stored, and no clone one base away is much larger. This sample comprised CD8+ T cells sorted from PBMCs, obtained roughly 5 days after vaccination. The chain uses TRBV4-1 and TRBJ2-1; TRBD2 is a possible D gene, resting on 6 matching bases. This sequence was found in a man in his forties or fifties who received an inactivated influenza vaccine. Donor details come from another sample of the same person, matched by shared clones. CDR3 reads: CASSLGTFSGHNEQFF. In nucleotide form, the sequence is TGCGCCAGCAGCCTGGGGACTTTTAGCGGCCACAATGAGCAGTTCTTC.